The 25 T cell receptor beta chains reported below all come from one sample, sequenced in a study of neoadjuvant nivolumab and ipilimumab in lung cancer (TCRdb year 2020). The time point label for this specimen denotes: pretherapy, before neoadjuvant immune checkpoint inhibitors. Library preparation was by the immunoSEQ multiplex PCR assay. TCRdb took over this immuneACCESS table, retaining in-frame rearrangements with V and J assigned. Such tables are incomplete; in checked studies, under half of the missing clones stem from an unresolved V gene, and the remainder is unexplained. The sample contains tens of thousands of clones, roughly 90% of them found a single time. Together, the top ten hold approximately 3.5% of the sample. The sequenced sample was blood, obtained before neoadjuvant nivolumab, alone or with ipilimumab. These receptors all stem from an adult with non-small cell lung cancer. Some clones in this sample may be carry-over from other donors' samples.

V usage is TRBV6-6 and J usage is TRBJ1-3; no clear D gene. V was trimmed by 0 bases and J by 0 bases, leaving 9 bases between them. From germline, CDR1 is MNHNY and CDR2 SVGAGI (reference sequence). CDR3 length: 16 amino acids. The CDR3 DNA follows: TGTGCCAGCAGTTACTCCGGATTCAACTCTGGAAACACCATATATTTT. Amino acids: CASSYSGFNSGNTIYF.

The chain carries TRBV6-5 and TRBJ2-1; D uncertain. This CDR3 comprises 14 residues. V was clipped by 7 bases and J by 7 bases, with 17 bases between them. Germline values: CDR1 MNHEY, CDR2 SVGAGI. CDR3 loop: CASTPGGLQNEQFF. The CDR3 coding sequence is TGTGCCAGCACTCCCGGTGGGCTTCAGAATGAGCAGTTCTTC.

V and J are TRBV14 and TRBJ2-3, with D hard to call. V dropped 7 bases and J dropped 0 bases, with 8 bases sitting between them. Germline V CDR1 and CDR2: SGHDN, FVKESK. There are 13 residues in the CDR3. The CDR3 spells CASTDPSTDTQYF. For the CDR3, the DNA is TGTGCCAGCACCGACCCAAGCACAGATACGCAGTATTTT.

For the CDR3, the DNA is TGTGCCTGGAGTTCCCCGGGCCTCTATGGCTACACCTTC. Translated: CAWSSPGLYGYTF. The chain has TRBV30 and TRBJ1-2; no firm D call. The CDR3 sequence is 13 residues long. Trimming shortened V by 2 bases and J by 4 bases, and 11 bases separated the two germline ends. Per germline, CDR1 GTSNPN and CDR2 SVGIG (reference sequence).

This chain joins TRBV7-6 and TRBJ2-1; TRBD1 agrees at 7 bases. V shed 5 bases, J shed 7 bases, and the junction held 8 bases outside the gene matches. The germline V gene encodes CDR1 SGHVS and CDR2 FNYEAQ. CDR3 length: 14 amino acids. CDR3 sequence: CASSGGTGVNEQFF. The DNA of the CDR3 is TGTGCCAGCAGCGGCGGAACAGGGGTAAATGAGCAGTTCTTC.

The chain uses TRBV29-1 and TRBJ1-1; D is undetermined. The CDR3 is 11 amino acids. The V gene's germline CDR1 is SQVTM and CDR2 ANQGSEA. Trimming took off 8 bases at V and 1 base at J, with 8 bases between the two ends. Here the CDR3 reads CSTITNTEAFF. The DNA for the CDR3 is TGCAGCACCATCACGAACACTGAAGCTTTCTTT.

This clone was picked up one time. This chain connects TRBV5-3 to TRBJ2-6; D uncertain. TRBV5-3 is assigned to the ORF class and has an uncertain function. V dropped 0 bases and J dropped 0 bases, with 7 bases sitting between them. CDR3 length: 16 amino acids. The CDR3 here is CARSLDSISGANVLTF. The CDR3 DNA follows: TGTGCCAGAAGCTTGGATTCGATCTCTGGGGCCAACGTCCTGACTTTC.

The rearrangement uses TRBV2 and TRBJ1-2; D not resolved. CDR1 and CDR2 (germline): SNHLY, FYNNEI. The CDR3 spans 13 residues. The ends were cut back, 11 bases at V and 2 bases at J, with 15 bases in the middle. CDR3 DNA sequence: TGTGCCCGTCGCGGGGTCGGGAACTATGGCTACACCTTC. Encoded protein: CARRGVGNYGYTF.

There are a few counts of this clone. The V and J genes are TRBV7-9 and TRBJ2-5; unclear D gene. Germline V gene data show CDR1 as SEHNR and CDR2 as FQNEAQ (reference sequence). The CDR3 is made up of 11 amino acids. V gave up 4 bases and J gave up 2 bases, with 2 bases separating them. The CDR3, as DNA: TGTGCCAGCAGCTCTCAAGAGACCCAGTACTTC. Protein sequence: CASSSQETQYF.

The chain combines TRBV9 with TRBJ2-3, with a weak D call TRBD2 (7 bases). CDR1 is SGDLS, CDR2 YYNGEE, per germline. The CDR3 covers 15 residues. Deletions cut 0 bases from V and 1 base from J, with 9 bases between. CDR3 loop: CASSVGGGGTDTQYF. The CDR3, as DNA: TGTGCCAGCAGCGTAGGAGGGGGGGGCACAGATACGCAGTATTTT. Looking up the rest from reference TRBV9 and TRBJ2-3 gives the full variable domain: DSGVTQTPKHLITATGQRVTLRCSPRSGDLSVYWYQQSLDQGLQFLIQYYNGEERAKGNILERFSAQQFPDLHSELNLSSLELGDSALYFCASSVGGGGTDTQYFGPGTRLTVL.

The rearrangement uses TRBV4-1 and TRBJ2-5; D is unclear. The germline CDR1 and CDR2 sequences are MGHRA and YSYEKL. Trimming took off 0 bases at V and 0 bases at J, with 8 bases between the two ends. The CDR3 is 15 amino acids. The CDR3 bases are TGCGCCAGCAGCCAAGAGGGCCTGGACCAAGAGACCCAGTACTTC. It translates to CASSQEGLDQETQYF.

In the case of this clone: A junction boundary mismatches the germline segment, possibly from a read error. The rearrangement joins TRBV7-7 to TRBJ2-2; 9 bases map to TRBD1. This CDR3 has 15 residues. Germline-derived CDR1 and CDR2 are SSHAT and FNYEAQ (reference sequence). This CDR3 reads CASSPGQGITGELFF. CDR3 sequence (DNA): TGTGCTAGCAGCCCCGGACAGGGGATCACCGGGGAGCTGTTTTTT.

The genes are TRBV11-2 and TRBJ2-3; TRBD1 agrees at 7 bases. Losses at the gene ends were 5 bases for V and 9 bases for J; bases not matched to a gene: 8. Germline assignment: CDR1 SGHAT and CDR2 FQNNGV. The CDR3 is 13 residues long. This chain's CDR3 is CASSLRDRETQYF. CDR3 nucleotides: TGTGCCAGCAGCCTCCGGGACAGAGAAACGCAGTATTTT. The entire variable domain, with the rest obtained from reference TRBV11-2 and TRBJ2-3, is as follows: EAGVAQSPRYKIIEKRQSVAFWCNPISGHATLYWYQQILGQGPKLLIQFQNNGVVDDSQLPKDRFSAERLKGVDSTLKIQPAKLEDSAVYLCASSLRDRETQYFGPGTRLTVL.

This chain connects TRBV6-1 to TRBJ2-5; 7 bases match TRBD2. V was pared by 6 bases and J by 3 bases, with 4 bases of the junction left unmatched. This CDR3 contains 13 residues. CDR1 is MNHNS and CDR2 is SASEGT in the germline V gene. The chain's CDR3 is CASSLGGKETQYF. CDR3 coding DNA: TGTGCCAGCAGCCTGGGAGGGAAAGAGACCCAGTACTTC.

This clone appeared once. Written as DNA, the CDR3 is TGTGCCAGCAGCTTATCGGGAGGGAGATTAGCCAAAAACATTCAGTACTTC. It yields the protein CASSLSGGRLAKNIQYF. The chain couples TRBV7-8 to TRBJ2-4; 8 nucleotides match TRBD2. Germline V gene data show CDR1 as SGHVS and CDR2 as FQNEAQ. This CDR3 has 17 residues. The ends lost 2 bases at V and 0 bases at J; junction bases unmatched: 6.

This clone was counted once. The rearrangement joins TRBV14 to TRBJ2-7; the D is unclear. The germline gives CDR1 SGHDN, CDR2 FVKESK. Deletions cut 2 bases from V and 1 base from J, with 0 bases between. The CDR3 runs to 11 residues. CDR3 residues: CASSQSYEQYF. The CDR3 coding sequence is TGTGCCAGCAGCCAATCCTACGAGCAGTACTTC.

CDR3: CASSRDRGGNQPQHF. Written as DNA, the CDR3 is TGTGCCAGCAGTCGGGACAGGGGTGGGAATCAGCCCCAGCATTTT. The chain couples TRBV2 to TRBJ1-5; 10 bases match TRBD1. Germline values: CDR1 SNHLY, CDR2 FYNNEI. The CDR3 length is 15 residues. J was trimmed by 4 bases and V by 5 bases; bases with no gene match: 5.

The rearrangement joins TRBV13 to TRBJ2-3; D ambiguous. This CDR3 is built from 16 residues. The germline gives CDR1 PRHDT, CDR2 FYEKMQ (reference sequence). Trimming took 4 bases from V and 4 from J, leaving 18 bases between them. The CDR3 loop is CASSSVGPLASDTQYF. DNA for the CDR3: TGTGCCAGCAGCTCCGTCGGGCCGTTGGCATCAGATACGCAGTATTTT.

The chain couples TRBV15 to TRBJ2-1, with D possibly TRBD1 on 6 matching bases. The length of the CDR3 is 13 residues. V was trimmed by 0 bases and J by 10 bases, leaving 10 bases between them. Germline V lookup: CDR1 LNHNV, CDR2 YYDKDF (reference sequence). CDR3 nucleotide sequence: TGTGCCACCAGCAGAGAGGAGAGGGGGGAGCAGTTCTTC. It specifies CATSREERGEQFF. Looking up the rest from reference TRBV15 and TRBJ2-1 gives the full variable domain: DAMVIQNPRYQVTQFGKPVTLSCSQTLNHNVMYWYQQKSSQAPKLLFHYYDKDFNNEADTPDNFQSRRPNTSFCFLDIRSPGLGDTAMYLCATSREERGEQFFGPGTRLTVL.

This chain links TRBV5-1 with TRBJ2-4; 10 nucleotides agree with TRBD2. Germline assignment: CDR1 SGHRS and CDR2 YFSETQ. This CDR3 contains 16 residues. Trimming removed 3 bases from V and 8 bases from J; junction bases left unmatched: 11. DNA for the CDR3: TGCGCCAGCAGCTCACGGCTAGCGGGAGAGTTAGACATTCAGTACTTC. It is translated as CASSSRLAGELDIQYF.

The chain joins TRBV5-1 to TRBJ2-3; D is ambiguous. The CDR3 has 15 residues. Looked up from germline, CDR1 is SGHRS and CDR2 is YFSETQ. Between the trimmed V and J ends, which lost 5 bases and 0 bases, there was a span of 13 bases. CDR3 bases: TGCGCCAGCAGACCTACCGGGTCTAGCACAGATACGCAGTATTTT. Translation: CASRPTGSSTDTQYF.

Of note for this clone: At one end, the junction sequence differs from germline, possibly due to a read error. The J gene is TRBJ2-3, the V gene TRBV5-6; 8 nucleotides match TRBD1. CDR1 SGHDT and CDR2 YYEEEE come from the germline V gene. The CDR3 is made up of 16 amino acids. The CDR3 DNA sequence: TGTGCCAGCAGTTTGGTGACAGGGGACTTCCCAGATACGCAGTATTTT. Translated, it gives CASSLVTGDFPDTQYF.

The rearrangement joins TRBV7-6 to TRBJ2-1, with D possibly TRBD2 on 5 matching bases. Between the trimmed V and J ends, which lost 8 bases and 2 bases, there was a span of 16 bases. This CDR3 region has 15 residues. The germline CDR1 and CDR2 sequences are SGHVS and FNYEAQ. The CDR3 DNA is TGTGCCAGCTCGAAGTCTAGCCGTCCCTACAATGAGCAGTTCTTC. Translated, it gives CASSKSSRPYNEQFF.

As for this clone: One end of the junction fails to match germline, which may point to a read error. J is TRBJ2-7 and V is TRBV11-2; 16 bases align to TRBD2. Germline V gives CDR1 SGHAT, CDR2 FQNNGV. The CDR3 covers 12 residues. CDR3 nucleotides: TGTGCCAGCAGCAAAGGGACTAGCGGGAGGGACTTC. It yields the protein CASSKGTSGRDF.

This chain connects TRBV30 to TRBJ1-2, with 8 nucleotides matching TRBD1. The J segment lost 4 bases and the V segment lost 3 bases, leaving 7 bases of the junction unmatched. From germline, CDR1 is GTSNPN and CDR2 SVGIG (reference sequence). The CDR3 length is 14 residues. CDR3 in DNA: TGTGCCTGGAGCAGCCAGGGGGCTGGCTATGGCTACACCTTC. Amino acids: CAWSSQGAGYGYTF.